This T cell receptor (beta chain) was documented in a study of blood T cell repertoires in COVID-19. Overall study context: COVID-19 samples collected from the United States, Italy and Spain covered acute and convalescent phases. PBMCs, B-cell-depleted T cells, or T cells were the source of the cDNA or gDNA that made up the material.

Germline loops: CDR1 LGHDT, CDR2 YNNKEL (reference sequence). This CDR3 spans 14 amino acids. V shed 6 bases, J shed 8 bases, and the junction held 11 bases outside the gene matches. As handled by the study authors: Reference gene primer amplification in the assay estimated nucleated cell counts. Clones were read by immunoSEQ multiplex PCR, and TCRdb kept only the in-frame ones, dropping some. V and J calls and clone size are copied from that table; D and trimming were computed from the DNA. This sample yields over 85,000 clones, of which 84% are seen a single time; around 4.3% belongs to the top ten.

The chain employs TRBV3-1 (or the pseudogene TRBV3-2) and TRBJ1-2; 8 bases are a match to TRBD1. Sequencing was carried out using peripheral blood. This clonotype was sampled from a human donor in a cohort sampled during active COVID-19. The CDR3 DNA reads TGTGCCAGCAGACATGGGCGCAGGGGGCAGGGCTACACCTTC. Its protein product is CASRHGRRGQGYTF.